In this sample, the clone carrying this T cell receptor (beta chain) turned up a few times. Antigen: not known. The entry originates in a study of T-cell memory formation after mild COVID-19. Study details: Largely, the TCR clusters proved donor specific. General study findings and limits: Clonal second-wave expansions that peaked on day 37 had unconfirmed SARS-CoV-2 specificity.

After 5'RACE with constant-segment primers, TCR alpha and TCR beta cDNA libraries carrying sample barcodes and UMIs were obtained. TCRdb processed the 5' RACE reads anew with MiXCR; each CDR3 protein has one entry. The table lists roughly 260,000 distinct CDR3 sequences, about 16% of them singletons. Unmatched junction bases numbered 5, after V lost 5 bases and J lost 1 base. The germline CDR1 and CDR2 sequences are SGHTA and FQGNSA. CDR3 length equals 15 residues. V usage is TRBV7-2 and J usage is TRBJ2-7, with 10 positions matching TRBD1. The receptor's source is a man aged 18 to 29 who had mild COVID-19 (a few samples of this study predate the infection). Cell type and time point are not known. The material sequenced was PBMCs or a T cell subset sorted from them (not recorded which). This CDR3 is CASSRTGGTSYEQYV. The CDR3 coding sequence is TGTGCCAGCAGCAGGACAGGGGGTACTTCCTACGAGCAGTACGTC.